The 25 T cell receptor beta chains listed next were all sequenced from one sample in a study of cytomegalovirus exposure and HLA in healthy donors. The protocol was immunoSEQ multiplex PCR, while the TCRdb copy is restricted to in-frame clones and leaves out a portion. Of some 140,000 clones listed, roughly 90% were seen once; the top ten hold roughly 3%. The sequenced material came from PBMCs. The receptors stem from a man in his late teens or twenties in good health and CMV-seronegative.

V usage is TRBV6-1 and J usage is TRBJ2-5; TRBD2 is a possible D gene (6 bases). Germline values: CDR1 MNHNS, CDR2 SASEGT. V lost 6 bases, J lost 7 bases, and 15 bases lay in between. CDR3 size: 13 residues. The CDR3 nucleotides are TGTGCCAGCAGCGAGTGGCCCGGGGGGACCCAGTACTTC. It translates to CASSEWPGGTQYF.

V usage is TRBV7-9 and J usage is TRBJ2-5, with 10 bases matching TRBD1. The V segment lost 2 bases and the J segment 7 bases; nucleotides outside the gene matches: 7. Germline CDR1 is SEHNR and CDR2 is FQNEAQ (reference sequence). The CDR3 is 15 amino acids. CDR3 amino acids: CASSLSGDRGLTQYF. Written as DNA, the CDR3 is TGTGCCAGCAGCTTAAGCGGGGACAGGGGCCTGACCCAGTACTTC.

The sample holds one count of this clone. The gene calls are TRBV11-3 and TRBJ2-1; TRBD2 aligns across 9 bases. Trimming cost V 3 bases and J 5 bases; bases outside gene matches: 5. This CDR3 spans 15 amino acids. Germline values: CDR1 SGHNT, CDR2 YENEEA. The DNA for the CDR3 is TGTGCCAGCAGCTTCACACTAGCGGGCGACAATGAGCAGTTCTTC. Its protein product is CASSFTLAGDNEQFF. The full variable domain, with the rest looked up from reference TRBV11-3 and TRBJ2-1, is EAGVVQSPRYKIIEKKQPVAFWCNPISGHNTLYWYLQNLGQGPELLIRYENEEAVDDSQLPKDRFSAERLKGVDSTLKIQPAELGDSAVYLCASSFTLAGDNEQFFGPGTRLTVL.

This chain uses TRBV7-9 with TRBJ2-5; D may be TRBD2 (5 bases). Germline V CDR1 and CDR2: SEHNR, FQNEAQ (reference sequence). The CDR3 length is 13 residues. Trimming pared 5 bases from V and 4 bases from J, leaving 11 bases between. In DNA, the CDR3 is TGTGCCAGCAGCCGAGGGTACGGAGAGACCCAGTACTTC. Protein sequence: CASSRGYGETQYF.

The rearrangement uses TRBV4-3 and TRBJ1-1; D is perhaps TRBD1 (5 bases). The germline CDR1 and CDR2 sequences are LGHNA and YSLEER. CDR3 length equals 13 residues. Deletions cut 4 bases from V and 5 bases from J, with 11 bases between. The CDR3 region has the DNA TGCGCCAGCAGCCGGCAGGGTTATACTGAAGCTTTCTTT. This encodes CASSRQGYTEAFF.

In nucleotides, the CDR3 is TGCAGTGCCCCCCGACTGGGTGGCTACACCTTC. Translated, it gives CSAPRLGGYTF. The rearrangement uses TRBV20-1 and TRBJ1-2, with unresolved D. Germline loops: CDR1 DFQATT, CDR2 SNEGSKA (reference sequence). The V end was cut by 6 bases, the J end by 7 bases, with 12 bases between. The CDR3 has 11 residues.

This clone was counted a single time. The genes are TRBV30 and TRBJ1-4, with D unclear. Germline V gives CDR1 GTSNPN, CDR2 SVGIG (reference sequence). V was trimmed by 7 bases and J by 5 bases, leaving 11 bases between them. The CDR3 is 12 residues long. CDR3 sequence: CASWTGNEKLFF. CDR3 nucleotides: TGTGCCTCATGGACTGGGAATGAAAAACTGTTTTTT.

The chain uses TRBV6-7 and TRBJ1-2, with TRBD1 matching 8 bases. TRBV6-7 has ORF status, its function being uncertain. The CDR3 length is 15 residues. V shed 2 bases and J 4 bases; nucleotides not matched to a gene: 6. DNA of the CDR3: TGTGCCAGCAGTTACGGGGCAGGGGGCGGCTATGGCTACACCTTC. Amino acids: CASSYGAGGGYGYTF.

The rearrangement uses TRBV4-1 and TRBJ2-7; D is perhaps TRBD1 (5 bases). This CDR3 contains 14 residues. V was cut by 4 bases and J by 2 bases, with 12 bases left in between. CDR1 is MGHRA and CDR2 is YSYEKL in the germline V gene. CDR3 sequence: CASSPGQGTYEQYF. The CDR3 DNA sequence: TGCGCCAGCAGCCCCGGCCAGGGAACCTACGAGCAGTACTTC.

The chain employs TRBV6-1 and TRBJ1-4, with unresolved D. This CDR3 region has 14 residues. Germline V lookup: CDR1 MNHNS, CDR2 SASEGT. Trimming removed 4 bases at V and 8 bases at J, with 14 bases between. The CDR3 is CASSGLSGGEKLFF. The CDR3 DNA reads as TGTGCCAGCAGTGGGCTTTCGGGAGGCGAAAAACTGTTTTTT.

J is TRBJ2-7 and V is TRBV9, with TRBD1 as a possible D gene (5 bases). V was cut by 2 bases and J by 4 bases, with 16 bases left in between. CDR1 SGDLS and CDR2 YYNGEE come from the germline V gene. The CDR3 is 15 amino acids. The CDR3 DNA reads TGTGCCAGCAGCGTTGGGGCAGGGCCTCAGTACGAGCAGTACTTC. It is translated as CASSVGAGPQYEQYF. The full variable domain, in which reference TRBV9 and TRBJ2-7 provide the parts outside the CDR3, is DSGVTQTPKHLITATGQRVTLRCSPRSGDLSVYWYQQSLDQGLQFLIQYYNGEERAKGNILERFSAQQFPDLHSELNLSSLELGDSALYFCASSVGAGPQYEQYFGPGTRLTVT.

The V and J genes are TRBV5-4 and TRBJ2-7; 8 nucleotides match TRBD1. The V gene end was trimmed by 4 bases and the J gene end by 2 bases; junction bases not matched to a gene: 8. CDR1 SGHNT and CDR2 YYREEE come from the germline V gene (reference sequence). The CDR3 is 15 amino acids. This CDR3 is CASSMDRAQPYEQYF. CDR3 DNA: TGTGCCAGCAGCATGGACAGGGCGCAACCCTACGAGCAGTACTTC.

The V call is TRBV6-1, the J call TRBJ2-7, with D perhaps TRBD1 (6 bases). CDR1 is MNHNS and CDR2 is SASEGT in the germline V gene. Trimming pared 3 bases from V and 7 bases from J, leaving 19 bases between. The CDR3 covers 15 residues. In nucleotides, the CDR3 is TGTGCCAGCAGTGATTCATCTACAGGGTGGGGTGAGCAGTACTTC. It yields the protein CASSDSSTGWGEQYF.

CDR3 region: CASSNSETGSGELFF. The CDR3 DNA is TGTGCCAGCAGCAATTCAGAAACAGGGTCCGGGGAGCTGTTTTTT. V and J are TRBV25-1 and TRBJ2-2, with D possibly matching TRBD1 (6 bases). CDR1 MGHDK and CDR2 SYGVNS come from the germline V gene. The CDR3 sequence is 15 residues long. Trimming shortened V by 6 bases and J by 6 bases, and 17 bases separated the two germline ends. Supplemented by reference TRBV25-1 and TRBJ2-2, the full variable domain reads EADIYQTPRYLVIGTGKKITLECSQTMGHDKMYWYQQDPGMELHLIHYSYGVNSTEKGDLSSESTVSRIRTEHFPLTLESARPSHTSQYLCASSNSETGSGELFFGEGSRLTVL.

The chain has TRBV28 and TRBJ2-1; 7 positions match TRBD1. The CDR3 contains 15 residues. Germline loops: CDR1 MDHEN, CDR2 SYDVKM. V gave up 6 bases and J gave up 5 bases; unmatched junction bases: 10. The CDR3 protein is CASRTHGTVNNEQFF. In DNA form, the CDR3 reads TGTGCCAGCAGAACCCACGGGACAGTTAACAATGAGCAGTTCTTC.

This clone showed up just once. The CDR3: CASSGQRPLDGYTF. CDR3 DNA: TGCGCCAGCTCCGGACAGCGCCCTTTAGATGGCTACACCTTC. The V gene is TRBV5-1, the J gene TRBJ1-2; a possible D gene is TRBD1 (6 bases). Germline assignment: CDR1 SGHRS and CDR2 YFSETQ. V was shortened by 7 bases and J by 6 bases, with 19 bases between the two germline ends. The CDR3 spans 14 residues.

The CDR3 nucleotides are TGTGCCAGCAGCTCCAACAGGAAGAGCTCCTACAATGAGCAGTTCTTC. Amino acids: CASSSNRKSSYNEQFF. The chain employs TRBV11-2 and TRBJ2-1, with D tentatively TRBD1 (5 bases). This CDR3 comprises 16 residues. Germline V gives CDR1 SGHAT, CDR2 FQNNGV. V was trimmed by 4 bases and J by 0 bases, leaving 13 bases between them.

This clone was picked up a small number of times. CDR3 sequence (DNA): TGTGCCAGCAACTCAGTAAATAGCGGGAGCTACGAGCAGTACTTC. It yields the protein CASNSVNSGSYEQYF. This sequence joins TRBV28 and TRBJ2-7, with 9 bases lining up with TRBD2. CDR3 size: 15 residues. With 7 bases clipped from V and 3 bases from J, the junction kept 10 bases outside the gene matches. Germline V CDR1 and CDR2: MDHEN, SYDVKM.

The CDR3 bases are TGTGCCAGCAGCTTAGTTCAGGGGGCGTCCGAAGCTTTCTTT. It encodes CASSLVQGASEAFF. V and J are TRBV11-2 and TRBJ1-1, with 8 bases identical to TRBD1. V trimming: 1 base; J trimming: 8 bases; junction bases outside the gene matches: 6. CDR1 is SGHAT, CDR2 FQNNGV, per germline. The CDR3 consists of 14 residues. The entire variable domain, with the rest obtained from reference TRBV11-2 and TRBJ1-1, is as follows: EAGVAQSPRYKIIEKRQSVAFWCNPISGHATLYWYQQILGQGPKLLIQFQNNGVVDDSQLPKDRFSAERLKGVDSTLKIQPAKLEDSAVYLCASSLVQGASEAFFGQGTRLTVV.

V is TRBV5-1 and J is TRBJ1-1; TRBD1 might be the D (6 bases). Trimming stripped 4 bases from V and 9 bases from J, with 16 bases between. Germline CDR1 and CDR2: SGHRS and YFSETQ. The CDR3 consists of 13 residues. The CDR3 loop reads CASSPGAGAQAFF. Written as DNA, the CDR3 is TGCGCCAGCAGCCCCGGGGCAGGGGCTCAAGCTTTCTTT.

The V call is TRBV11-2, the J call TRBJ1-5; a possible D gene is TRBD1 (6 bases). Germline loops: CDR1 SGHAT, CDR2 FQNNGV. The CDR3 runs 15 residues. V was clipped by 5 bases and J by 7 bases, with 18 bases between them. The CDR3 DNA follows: TGTGCCAGCAGCCCCCGGGGGGGCGCGAGGCAGCCCCAGCATTTT. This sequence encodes CASSPRGGARQPQHF.

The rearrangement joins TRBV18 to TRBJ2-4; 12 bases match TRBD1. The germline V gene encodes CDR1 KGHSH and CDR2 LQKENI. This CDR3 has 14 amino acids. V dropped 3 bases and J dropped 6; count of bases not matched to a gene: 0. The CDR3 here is CASSPGQGANIQYF. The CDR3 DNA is TGTGCCAGCTCACCGGGACAGGGGGCAAACATTCAGTACTTC.

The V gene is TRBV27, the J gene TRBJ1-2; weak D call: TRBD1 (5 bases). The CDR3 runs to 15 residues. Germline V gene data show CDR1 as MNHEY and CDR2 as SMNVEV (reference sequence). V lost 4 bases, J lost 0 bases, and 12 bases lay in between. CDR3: CASSSAREPNYGYTF. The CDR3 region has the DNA TGTGCCAGCAGTTCCGCCAGGGAACCTAACTATGGCTACACCTTC.

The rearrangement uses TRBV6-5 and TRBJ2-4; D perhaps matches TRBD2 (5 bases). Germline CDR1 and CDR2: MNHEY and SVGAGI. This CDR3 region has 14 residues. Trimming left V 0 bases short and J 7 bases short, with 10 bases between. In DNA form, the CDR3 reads TGTGCCAGCAGTTACTCGCCGACGGGGAACATTCAGTACTTC. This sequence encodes CASSYSPTGNIQYF.

The CDR3 protein is CASSALQGNTEAFF. The CDR3 nucleotides read TGTGCCAGCAGTGCCTTGCAGGGTAACACTGAAGCTTTCTTT. J is TRBJ1-1 and V is TRBV6-1, with TRBD1 as a possible D gene (5 bases). This CDR3 spans 14 amino acids. Trimming took off 4 bases at V and 2 bases at J, with 11 bases between the two ends. Per the germline V gene, CDR1 is MNHNS and CDR2 is SASEGT.